This T cell receptor beta chain derives from a study of blood T cell repertoires in COVID-19. The wider study: COVID-19 samples from acute and convalescent phases originated in the United States, Italy and Spain. PBMCs, B-cell-depleted T cells, or T cells provided the cDNA or gDNA that made up the material.

The J segment lost 5 bases and the V segment lost 11 bases, leaving 11 bases of the junction unmatched. Germline loops: CDR1 MNHEY, CDR2 SVGAGI. CDR3 length: 14 residues. Original methodology: Amplification of reference gene primers provided the estimated nucleated cell counts. TCRdb keeps only in-frame clones here, not all; method: immunoSEQ multiplex PCR. That table gives V, J and clone size, and the DNA gave D and trimming. The sample records roughly 70,000 clones, around 91% being singletons. The chain uses TRBV6-5 and TRBJ2-5, with 10 bases that match TRBD1. The sequence was collected from a human donor in a cohort sampled during active COVID-19. Input material: peripheral blood. The CDR3 DNA sequence: TGTGCCGGACGGGCGGGACAGGGGTGGGAGACCCAGTACTTC. Protein: CAGRAGQGWETQYF.